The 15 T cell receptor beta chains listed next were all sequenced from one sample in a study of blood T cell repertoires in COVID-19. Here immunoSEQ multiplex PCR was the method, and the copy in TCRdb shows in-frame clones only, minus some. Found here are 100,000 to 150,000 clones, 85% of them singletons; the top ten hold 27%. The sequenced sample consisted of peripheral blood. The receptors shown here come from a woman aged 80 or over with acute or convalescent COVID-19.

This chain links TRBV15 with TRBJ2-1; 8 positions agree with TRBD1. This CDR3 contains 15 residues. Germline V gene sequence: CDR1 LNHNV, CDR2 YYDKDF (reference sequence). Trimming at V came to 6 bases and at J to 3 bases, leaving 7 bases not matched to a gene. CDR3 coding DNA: TGTGCCACCAGTAAGACAGGGGCGTTCTACAATGAGCAGTTCTTC. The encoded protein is CATSKTGAFYNEQFF.

The CDR3 region is CASSLVVTGSIDTQYF. CDR3 in DNA: TGTGCCAGCAGCTTGGTAGTGACAGGGTCAATAGATACGCAGTATTTT. This chain links TRBV5-6 with TRBJ2-3; 7 positions agree with TRBD1. This CDR3 has 16 amino acids. The germline V gene has CDR1 SGHDT and CDR2 YYEEEE. The V and J ends lost 0 bases and 5 bases, in that order; junction bases with no gene match: 9.

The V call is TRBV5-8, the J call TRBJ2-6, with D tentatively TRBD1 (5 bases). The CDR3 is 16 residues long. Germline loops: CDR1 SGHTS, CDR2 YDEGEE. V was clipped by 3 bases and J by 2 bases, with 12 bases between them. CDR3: CASSSFQGTGANVLTF. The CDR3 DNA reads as TGTGCCAGCAGCTCGTTCCAGGGTACTGGGGCCAACGTCCTGACTTTC. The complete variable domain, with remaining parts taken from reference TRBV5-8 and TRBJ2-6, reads EAGVTQSPTHLIKTRGQQATLRCSPISGHTSVYWYQQALGLGLQFLLWYDEGEERNRGNFPPRFSGRQFPNYSSELNVNALELEDSALYLCASSSFQGTGANVLTFGAGSRLTVL.

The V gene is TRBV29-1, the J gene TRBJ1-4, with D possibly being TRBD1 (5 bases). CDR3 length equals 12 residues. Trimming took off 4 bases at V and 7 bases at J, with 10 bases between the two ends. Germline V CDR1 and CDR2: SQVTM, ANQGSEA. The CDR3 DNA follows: TGCAGCGTTGGACGGCAGGGTGAAAAACTGTTTTTT. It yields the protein CSVGRQGEKLFF.

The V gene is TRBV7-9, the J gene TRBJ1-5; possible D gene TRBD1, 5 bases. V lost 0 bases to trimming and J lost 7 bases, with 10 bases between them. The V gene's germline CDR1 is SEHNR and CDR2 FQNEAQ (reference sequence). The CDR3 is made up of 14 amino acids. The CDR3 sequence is CASSLAGGPQPQHF. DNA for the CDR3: TGTGCCAGCAGCTTAGCCGGGGGTCCCCAGCCCCAGCATTTT.

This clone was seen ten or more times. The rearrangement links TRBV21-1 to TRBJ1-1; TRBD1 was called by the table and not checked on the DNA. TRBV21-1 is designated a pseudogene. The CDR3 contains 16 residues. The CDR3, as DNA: TGTGCCAGCAGCAAAGTCAGGGGTACTCGGAGCACTGAAGCTTTCTTT. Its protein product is CASSKVRGTRSTEAFF.

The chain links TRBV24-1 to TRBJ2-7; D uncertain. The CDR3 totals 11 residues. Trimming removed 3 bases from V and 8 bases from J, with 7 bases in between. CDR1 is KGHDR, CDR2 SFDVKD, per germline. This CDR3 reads CATSDGVKQYF. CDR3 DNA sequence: TGTGCCACCAGTGATGGAGTGAAGCAGTACTTC.

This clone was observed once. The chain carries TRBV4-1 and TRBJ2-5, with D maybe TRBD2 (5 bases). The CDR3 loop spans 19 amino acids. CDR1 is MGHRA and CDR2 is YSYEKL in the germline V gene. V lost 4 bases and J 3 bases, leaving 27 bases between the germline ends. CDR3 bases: TGCGCCAGCAGCCGAGCGGACCTCTCTGGCGGGCGGCACAAAGAGACCCAGTACTTC. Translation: CASSRADLSGGRHKETQYF.

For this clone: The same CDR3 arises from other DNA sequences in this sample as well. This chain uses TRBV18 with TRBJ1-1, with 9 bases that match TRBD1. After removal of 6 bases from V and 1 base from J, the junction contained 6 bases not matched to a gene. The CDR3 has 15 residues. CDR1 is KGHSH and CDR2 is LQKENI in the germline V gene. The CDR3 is CASSPQGQGNTEAFF. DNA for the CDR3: TGTGCCAGCTCGCCCCAGGGACAGGGGAACACTGAAGCTTTCTTT.

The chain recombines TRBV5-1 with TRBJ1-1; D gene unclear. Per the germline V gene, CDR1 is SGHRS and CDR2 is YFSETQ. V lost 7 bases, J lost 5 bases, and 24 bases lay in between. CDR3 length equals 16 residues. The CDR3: CASREYLTASQTEAFF. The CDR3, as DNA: TGCGCCAGCCGCGAATACCTAACAGCATCCCAAACTGAAGCTTTCTTT.

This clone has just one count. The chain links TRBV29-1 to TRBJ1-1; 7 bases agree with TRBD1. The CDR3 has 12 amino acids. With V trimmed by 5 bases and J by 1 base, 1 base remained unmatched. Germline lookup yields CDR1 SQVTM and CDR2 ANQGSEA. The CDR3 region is CSVWTGNTEAFF. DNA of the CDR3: TGCAGCGTTTGGACAGGGAACACTGAAGCTTTCTTT.

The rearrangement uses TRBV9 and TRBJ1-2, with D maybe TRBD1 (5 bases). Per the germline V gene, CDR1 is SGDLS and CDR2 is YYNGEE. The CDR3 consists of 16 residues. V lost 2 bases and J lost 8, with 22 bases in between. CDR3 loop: CASSVDPGLSSRGYTF. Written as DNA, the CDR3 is TGTGCCAGCAGCGTGGACCCGGGACTTTCCTCTCGGGGCTACACCTTC.

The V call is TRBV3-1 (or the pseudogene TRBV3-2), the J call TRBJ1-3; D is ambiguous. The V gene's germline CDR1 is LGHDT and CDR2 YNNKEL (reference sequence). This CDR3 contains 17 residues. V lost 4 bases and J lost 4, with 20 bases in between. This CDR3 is CASSPRPTGVRGNTIYF. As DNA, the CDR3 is TGTGCCAGCAGCCCTCGCCCTACTGGAGTGAGGGGAAACACCATATATTTT.

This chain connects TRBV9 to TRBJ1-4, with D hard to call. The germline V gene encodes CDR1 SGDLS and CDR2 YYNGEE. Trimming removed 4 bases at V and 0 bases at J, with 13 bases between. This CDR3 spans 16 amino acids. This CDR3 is CASSRSTDSTNEKLFF. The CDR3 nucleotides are TGTGCCAGCAGCCGGAGTACCGATTCAACTAATGAAAAACTGTTTTTT.

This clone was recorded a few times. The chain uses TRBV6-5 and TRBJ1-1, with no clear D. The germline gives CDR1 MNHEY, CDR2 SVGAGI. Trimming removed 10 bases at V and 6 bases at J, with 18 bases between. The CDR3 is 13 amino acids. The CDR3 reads CATRPLGVAEAFF. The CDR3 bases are TGTGCCACCCGTCCTCTGGGAGTCGCTGAAGCTTTCTTT.